This is a list of T cell receptor beta chains from one sample in a study of blood T cell repertoires in COVID-19. Repertoires were generated with immunoSEQ multiplex PCR, while TCRdb's copy carries only in-frame clones and drops some. The table records tens of thousands of clones, roughly nine tenths of them present only once. The material sequenced was peripheral blood. These receptors all stem from a man aged 55-75 years with active COVID-19. CDR3s include the opening cysteine and the closing phenylalanine or tryptophan. A D gene is named only where the DNA matches it firmly.

TRBD1	TRBV3-1/TRBV3-2	TRBJ2-1	CASSQAGTGRQFF
NA	TRBV27	TRBJ2-3	CASSLLAADTQYF
TRBD2	TRBV28	TRBJ2-1	CASGTSDRYEQFF
NA	TRBV24-1	TRBJ1-5	CATSVQGNQPQHF
TRBD2	TRBV28	TRBJ2-2	CASSWEREEVTGELFF
NA	TRBV25-1	TRBJ2-1	CASSEGDGDSNEQFF
NA	TRBV7-2	TRBJ2-7	CASSGGVGYEQYF
NA	TRBV3-1/TRBV3-2	TRBJ2-7	CASSQDIGWDSLEQYF
TRBD2	TRBV19	TRBJ2-2	CASSSAGGNTGELFF
NA	TRBV23-1	TRBJ2-1	CASSQSRGRPAEQFF
NA	TRBV4-3	TRBJ2-1	CASSQEGANEQFF
TRBD2	TRBV11-3	TRBJ2-1	CASSRLAGGRNNEQFF
TRBD1	TRBV7-3	TRBJ2-3	CASSLDRFQDTQYF
TRBD2	TRBV2	TRBJ2-1	CASERNLAGVRNEQFF
NA	TRBV10-2	TRBJ1-5	CASSETQSNQPQHF
TRBD2	TRBV10-1	TRBJ2-1	CASIRKGLAGGYNEQFF
TRBD1	TRBV28	TRBJ1-2	CASSTGTGYGYTF
TRBD2	TRBV11-1	TRBJ2-1	CASSLARGLAGGYEQFF
TRBD2	TRBV7-3	TRBJ2-3	CASSFQAGDTDTQYF
TRBD1	TRBV27	TRBJ2-6	CASRTGTGPSGANVLTF
TRBD1	TRBV9	TRBJ1-1	CASSLSGTGGTEAFF
NA	TRBV5-1	TRBJ1-4	CASSEQGTANEKLFF
TRBD2	TRBV18	TRBJ2-4	CASSRGLAGLAKNIQYF
TRBD1	TRBV5-1	TRBJ1-3	CASSLTRGTGLKSSGNTIYF
TRBD2	TRBV7-2	TRBJ2-1	CASSQLGLAGLAEQFF
TRBD2	TRBV3-1/TRBV3-2	TRBJ2-1	CASRTLAGGPHEQFF
NA	TRBV5-1	TRBJ2-1	CASSPPSSAIYNEQFF
NA	TRBV3-1/TRBV3-2	TRBJ2-4	CASSQAQSGFIQYF
TRBD1	TRBV27	TRBJ1-5	CASSFLGQSQHF
TRBD1	TRBV4-3	TRBJ2-1	CASSQGTGGYNEQFF
TRBD1	TRBV2	TRBJ2-1	CASSRDRAYNEQFF
TRBD2	TRBV9	TRBJ2-5	CASSAVPGGGTQYF
NA	TRBV28	TRBJ1-4	CASSFGRSRGGEKLFF
NA	TRBV7-2	TRBJ2-7	CASSLWGGEQYF
NA	TRBV7-8	TRBJ1-5	CASSFTNQPQHF
TRBD2	TRBV4-3	TRBJ2-1	CASSQGGSGINNEQFF
TRBD2	TRBV6-2/TRBV6-3	TRBJ2-5	CASSRAGAGEETQYF
NA	TRBV7-2	TRBJ2-6	CASSPQGSGANVLTF
TRBD1	TRBV29-1	TRBJ2-1	CSVGRQGRDEQFF
NA	TRBV29-1	TRBJ1-1	CSVEDPKRAEAFF
TRBD2	TRBV7-6	TRBJ2-1	CASSQASGRLNEQFF
TRBD1	TRBV6-5	TRBJ1-2	CASRTGVGGYTF
TRBD2	TRBV7-2	TRBJ2-7	CASSFSSGNSYEQYF
TRBD2	TRBV30	TRBJ2-5	CAWSWGLAGQETQYF
TRBD2	TRBV4-3	TRBJ2-1	CASSHLSGNAYNEQFF
NA	TRBV3-1/TRBV3-2	TRBJ1-2	CASSQESGDYGYTF
TRBD1	TRBV28	TRBJ1-5	CASRMDRGTNQPQHF
TRBD1	TRBV7-9	TRBJ2-5	CASSPYLDRGRKTQYF
TRBD2	TRBV7-2	TRBJ2-5	CASSLGAGIETQYF
TRBD1	TRBV6-2/TRBV6-3	TRBJ1-6	CASSYGQETSPLHF
TRBD2	TRBV14	TRBJ2-2	CASRPGTSGRGELFF
NA	TRBV28	TRBJ1-1	CASSAQRENTEAFF
NA	TRBV9	TRBJ2-2	CASSVAPTGELFF
TRBD2	TRBV19	TRBJ2-5	CASSILPSGGTQYF
TRBD2	TRBV9	TRBJ2-5	CASSRTSGQETQYF
NA	TRBV11-3	TRBJ2-2	CASSLGGPRTGELFF
NA	TRBV5-6	TRBJ1-3	CASSWGGTIRSGNTIYF